This entry lists 6 T cell receptor beta chains sequenced from one sample in a study of OX40 agonist ivuxolimab in advanced cancers. Clones were read by immunoSEQ multiplex PCR, and TCRdb kept only the in-frame ones, dropping some. Among 100,000 or so clones listed, roughly nine tenths were seen once. Here the sequenced sample was CD4+ or CD8+ T cells sorted from blood, taken in a trial of the OX40 agonist ivuxolimab. The source is an adult with an advanced solid tumor such as melanoma, head and neck, liver or kidney cancer.

The genes are TRBV5-1 and TRBJ2-2; D may be TRBD1 (6 bases). The V gene's germline CDR1 is SGHRS and CDR2 YFSETQ. There are 15 residues in the CDR3. Trimming took off 0 bases at V and 6 bases at J, with 12 bases between the two ends. The CDR3 DNA sequence: TGCGCCAGCAGCTTGGTGGGGACAAGGGCCGGGGAGCTGTTTTTT. It is translated as CASSLVGTRAGELFF.

The CDR3 DNA is TGCAGCGCACATACGAACACCGGGGAGCTGTTTTTT. Its translation: CSAHTNTGELFF. The chain combines TRBV29-1 with TRBJ2-2, with no clear D. This CDR3 contains 12 residues. The V gene lost 7 bases and the J gene lost 0 bases, with 6 bases spanning the gap. The germline V gene encodes CDR1 SQVTM and CDR2 ANQGSEA.

V gene TRBV6-1 combines with J gene TRBJ2-7; D may be TRBD1 (5 bases). Germline lookup yields CDR1 MNHNS and CDR2 SASEGT. Trimming left V 6 bases short and J 4 bases short, with 19 bases between. This CDR3 contains 15 residues. Here the CDR3 reads CASRDPRVGSYEQYV. The CDR3 region has the DNA TGTGCCAGCAGAGATCCCAGGGTTGGATCTTACGAGCAGTACGTC.

This clone was picked up one time. This chain links TRBV23-1 with TRBJ2-4; TRBD1 aligns across 8 bases. TRBV23-1 has ORF status, its function being uncertain. The trim removed 9 bases at V and 0 bases at J, leaving 7 bases unmatched. This CDR3 has 15 amino acids. The CDR3 coding sequence is TGCGCCAGTTCAACAGGGGGGTTAGCCAAAAACATTCAGTACTTC. Its protein is CASSTGGLAKNIQYF.

The chain is built from TRBV6-5 and TRBJ1-5, with D tentatively TRBD1 (6 bases). CDR1 MNHEY and CDR2 SVGAGI come from the germline V gene. This CDR3 has 14 residues. Trimming cost V 5 bases and J 2 bases, with 10 bases left between them. The CDR3 DNA reads as TGTGCCAGCAGTCCGCGGACAGGCAATCAGCCCCAGCATTTT. It is translated as CASSPRTGNQPQHF.

The chain has TRBV7-8 and TRBJ1-5, with D unclear. The germline V gene encodes CDR1 SGHVS and CDR2 FQNEAQ. The CDR3 spans 13 residues. The V and J ends lost 2 bases and 7 bases respectively, with 9 bases between them. CDR3 sequence reads: CASSLSVGQPQHF. The CDR3, as DNA: TGTGCCAGCAGCTTAAGCGTCGGCCAGCCCCAGCATTTT.